This TCR beta chain was sequenced in a study of beta chain features in type 1 diabetes. General study results and limits: Moderately but significantly shorter TCRB CDR3s were found in Type 1 diabetes patients in all four CD4+ subsets. With patients and controls alike, PCR might favor shorter templates to an equal degree. Naive, central memory and regulatory TCRB repertoires appeared more similar among patients than healthy donors.

The whole isolated RNA underwent reverse transcription, so sequencing captured expressed TCRB transcripts. TCRdb keeps only in-frame clones here, not all; method: immunoSEQ multiplex PCR. The sample lists around 50,000 clones; around 40% were seen once. As for this clone: The antigen is undetermined.

The clonotype comes from a man aged 30 to 45 with type 1 diabetes. The sequencing input was stem cell memory CD4+ T cells from blood.

Here the CDR3 reads CASRTGGVYGYTF. The CDR3 DNA sequence: TGTGCCAGCCGAACCGGCGGGGTCTATGGCTACACCTTC. The genes are TRBV19 and TRBJ1-2; D is unclear. This CDR3 is 13 amino acids long. V lost 9 bases and J 4 bases, leaving 15 bases between the germline ends. Germline CDR1 reads LNHDA; CDR2 reads SQIVND (reference sequence). Drawing the rest from reference TRBV19 and TRBJ1-2, the complete variable domain is DGGITQSPKYLFRKEGQNVTLSCEQNLNHDAMYWYRQDPGQGLRLIYYSQIVNDFQKGDIAEGYSVSREKKESFPLTVTSAQKNPTAFYLCASRTGGVYGYTFGSGTRLTVV.